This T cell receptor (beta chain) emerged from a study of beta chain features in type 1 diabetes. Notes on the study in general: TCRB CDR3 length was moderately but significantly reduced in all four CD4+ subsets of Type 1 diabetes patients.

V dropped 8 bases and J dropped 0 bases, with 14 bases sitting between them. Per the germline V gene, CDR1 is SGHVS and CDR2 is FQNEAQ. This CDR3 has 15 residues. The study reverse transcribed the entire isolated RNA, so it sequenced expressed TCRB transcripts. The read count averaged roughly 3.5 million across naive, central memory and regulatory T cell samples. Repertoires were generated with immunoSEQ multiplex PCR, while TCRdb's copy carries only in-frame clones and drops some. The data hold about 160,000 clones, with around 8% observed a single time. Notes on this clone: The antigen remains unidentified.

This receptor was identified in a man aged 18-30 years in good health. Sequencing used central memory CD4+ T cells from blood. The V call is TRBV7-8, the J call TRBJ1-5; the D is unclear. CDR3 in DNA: TGTGCCAGCTCTAGGGCCGGGATTAGCAATCAGCCCCAGCATTTT. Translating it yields CASSRAGISNQPQHF.